A single sample is the source of the 19 T cell receptor beta chains below, sequenced in a study of T cells in Graves' hyperthyroidism and ophthalmopathy. The source material, RNA transcripts, was used to amplify TCR beta CDR3 regions. Researchers ran a first-round RT-PCR on the TCR CDR3 using the HTBI primer set. From the multiplex PCR reads, TCRdb called clonotypes with MiXCR, one entry per CDR3 protein. The table has a few hundred thousand distinct CDR3 sequences, 15% seen once. Sequencing input: blood. Receptor source: a woman aged 60 to 75 with Graves' ophthalmopathy.

This chain connects TRBV29-1 to TRBJ2-2; 10 positions agree with TRBD1. The CDR3 has 15 amino acids. Germline CDR1 SQVTM, CDR2 ANQGSEA. J gave up 5 bases and V 6 bases, and 9 bases lay outside the gene matches. This CDR3 reads CSVNSRQGATGELFF. CDR3 nucleotide sequence: TGCAGCGTAAACTCGAGACAGGGGGCGACCGGGGAGCTGTTTTTT.

V is TRBV19 and J is TRBJ1-5; the match to TRBD1 covers 9 bases. Germline loops: CDR1 LNHDA, CDR2 SQIVND (reference sequence). The CDR3 is 13 residues long. Losses at the gene ends were 9 bases for V and 3 bases for J; bases not matched to a gene: 3. CDR3 nucleotides: TGTGCCAGCCAACAGGGGGCCAATCAGCCCCAGCATTTT. Its translation is CASQQGANQPQHF.

This clonotype was observed a few times. The chain employs TRBV5-1 and TRBJ2-3; TRBD2 matches at 8 bases. J was trimmed by 0 bases and V by 5 bases; bases with no gene match: 8. Germline values: CDR1 SGHRS, CDR2 YFSETQ. There are 16 residues in the CDR3. In DNA form, the CDR3 reads TGCGCCAGCAGGATGAGCGGGAGTAGGAGCACAGATACGCAGTATTTT. Encoded protein: CASRMSGSRSTDTQYF. The entire variable domain, with the rest obtained from reference TRBV5-1 and TRBJ2-3, is as follows: KAGVTQTPRYLIKTRGQQVTLSCSPISGHRSVSWYQQTPGQGLQFLFEYFSETQRNKGNFPGRFSGRQFSNSRSEMNVSTLELGDSALYLCASRMSGSRSTDTQYFGPGTRLTVL.

This clonotype showed up many times. V usage is TRBV24-1 and J usage is TRBJ2-1; 14 bases align to TRBD2. The CDR3 consists of 20 residues. V shed 4 bases and J 10 bases; nucleotides not matched to a gene: 20. CDR1 is KGHDR and CDR2 is SFDVKD in the germline V gene. The CDR3 region has the DNA TGTGCCACCAGTGACCCGGGACTAGCGGGAGATAGATACCTCAGTAGGGAGCAGTTCTTC. Translating gives CATSDPGLAGDRYLSREQFF.

This clonotype has a count of ten or more. This sequence joins TRBV28 and TRBJ2-4, with 7 bases fitting TRBD1. Germline V gene data show CDR1 as MDHEN and CDR2 as SYDVKM. This CDR3 has 17 amino acids. The J segment lost 0 bases and the V segment lost 5 bases, leaving 10 bases of the junction unmatched. The CDR3 DNA is TGTGCCAGCAGTCAGAGCCGGGACAGCTTAGCCAAAAACATTCAGTACTTC. The encoded protein is CASSQSRDSLAKNIQYF.

The table lists this clonotype with a few counts. The germline gene is not matched at one end of the junction; a read error may be the cause. The chain links TRBV3-1 to TRBJ2-2, with TRBD2 matching over 14 bases. The germline V gene has CDR1 LGHDT and CDR2 YNNKEL (reference sequence). The CDR3 extends over 17 amino acids. The CDR3 loop reads CAGSPEGLAGVGGELFF. CDR3 coding DNA: TGTGCCGGCAGCCCCGAGGGACTAGCGGGAGTGGGCGGGGAGCTGTTTTTT.

The J gene is TRBJ2-5, the V gene TRBV10-3; 10 bases map to TRBD1. The ends lost 8 bases at V and 4 bases at J; junction bases unmatched: 10. From germline, CDR1 is ENHRY and CDR2 SYGVKD. The CDR3 has 15 amino acids. CDR3: CAISTSGTGAETQYF. Here the CDR3 DNA reads TGTGCCATCTCCACTTCCGGGACAGGGGCAGAGACCCAGTACTTC.

This clonotype was observed many times. This sequence joins TRBV5-1 and TRBJ1-5, with D perhaps matching TRBD1 (5 bases). The CDR3 has 15 amino acids. CDR1 and CDR2 (germline): SGHRS, YFSETQ. The V gene lost 4 bases and the J gene lost 1 base, with 12 bases spanning the gap. CDR3 coding DNA: TGCGCCAGCAGCCTCGTCGGGGGGAGCAATCAGCCCCAGCATTTT. Translating gives CASSLVGGSNQPQHF.

This rearrangement joins TRBV12-3 or TRBV12-4 to TRBJ2-3, with 10 bases identical to TRBD1. The CDR3 covers 14 residues. J lost 6 bases, V lost 6 bases, and 6 bases had no gene match. As DNA, the CDR3 is TGTGCCAGCAGCTTACGGGGACAGGGGGATACGCAGTATTTT. Protein: CASSLRGQGDTQYF.

This clonotype showed up many times. The chain has TRBV12-3 or TRBV12-4 and TRBJ2-2; TRBD1 matches 9 bases. There are 20 residues in the CDR3. J was trimmed by 2 bases and V by 7 bases; bases with no gene match: 20. In DNA, the CDR3 is TGTGCCAGCACCCCGGGACAGGGCGTCCTCCGGGAGTATAACACCGGGGAGCTGTTTTTT. This codes for CASTPGQGVLREYNTGELFF.

The rearrangement uses TRBV6-1 and TRBJ2-5; the D gene is possibly TRBD2 (5 bases). The V end was cut by 3 bases, the J end by 5 bases, with 13 bases between. CDR3 length equals 14 residues. Germline values: CDR1 MNHNS, CDR2 SASEGT. The CDR3 DNA sequence: TGTGCCAGCAGTGATCCAGGCCCGGGGGAGACCCAGTACTTC. Protein sequence: CASSDPGPGETQYF.

The chain couples TRBV19 to TRBJ2-1; D may be TRBD2 (5 bases). This CDR3 has 14 residues. CDR1 and CDR2 from the germline V gene are LNHDA and SQIVND (reference sequence). With 9 bases removed from V and 3 bases from J, the gap between germline ends came to 15 bases. CDR3 nucleotide sequence: TGTGCCAGGCAAACTAGTTCCCTCTACAATGAGCAGTTCTTC. Its translation is CARQTSSLYNEQFF. Using reference TRBV19 and TRBJ2-1 for the parts outside the CDR3, the full variable domain is DGGITQSPKYLFRKEGQNVTLSCEQNLNHDAMYWYRQDPGQGLRLIYYSQIVNDFQKGDIAEGYSVSREKKESFPLTVTSAQKNPTAFYLCARQTSSLYNEQFFGPGTRLTVL.

The J gene is TRBJ1-4, the V gene TRBV28; TRBD1 aligns across 7 bases. This CDR3 is 19 amino acids long. The germline V gene has CDR1 MDHEN and CDR2 SYDVKM. The V segment lost 4 bases and the J segment 0 bases; nucleotides outside the gene matches: 14. Here the CDR3 DNA reads TGTGCCAGCAGTTCCCTAGGGGGCGCGACCTTTGCAACTAATGAAAAACTGTTTTTT. Translation gives CASSSLGGATFATNEKLFF.

This clonotype was detected ten times or more. The V gene is TRBV30, the J gene TRBJ1-6; maybe TRBD1 (5 bases). V gave up 5 bases and J gave up 7 bases, with 12 bases separating them. The CDR3 is 13 residues long. The germline CDR1 and CDR2 sequences are GTSNPN and SVGIG (reference sequence). This CDR3 is CAWGVRGNSPLHF. The CDR3 region has the DNA TGTGCCTGGGGAGTGAGGGGAAATTCACCCCTCCACTTT.

This clonotype was seen at least ten times. The gene calls are TRBV24-1 and TRBJ2-1, with D perhaps being TRBD1 or TRBD2 (6 bases each). Germline V gives CDR1 KGHDR, CDR2 SFDVKD. This CDR3 comprises 15 residues. V lost 2 bases and J lost 6, with 13 bases in between. CDR3 loop: CATSDYRRGSNEQFF. The CDR3 DNA is TGTGCCACCAGTGATTACCGGAGGGGGTCCAATGAGCAGTTCTTC.

This clonotype appeared a few times. This chain joins TRBV20-1 and TRBJ1-4, with 7 bases identical to TRBD1. The CDR3 contains 15 residues. After removal of 3 bases from V and 3 bases from J, the junction contained 7 bases not matched to a gene. Germline V gene data show CDR1 as DFQATT and CDR2 as SNEGSKA (reference sequence). CDR3 loop: CSARALGTANEKLFF. DNA for the CDR3: TGCAGTGCTAGGGCCCTAGGGACAGCTAATGAAAAACTGTTTTTT.

This clonotype was recorded at least ten times. The chain uses TRBV11-2 and TRBJ1-2; unclear D gene. This CDR3 contains 12 residues. Germline V gives CDR1 SGHAT, CDR2 FQNNGV. V gave up 6 bases and J gave up 6 bases, with 11 bases separating them. The CDR3 reads CASSRTIDGYTF. CDR3 coding DNA: TGTGCCAGCAGTAGGACCATTGATGGCTACACCTTC.

The DNA for the CDR3 is TGTGCCAGCAGTGCCAGGAGGGGAGACGAGCAGTACTTC. Its translation is CASSARRGDEQYF. The J gene is TRBJ2-7, the V gene TRBV6-1; D perhaps matches TRBD2 (6 bases). Germline V gene sequence: CDR1 MNHNS, CDR2 SASEGT. Trimming stripped 4 bases from V and 5 bases from J, with 12 bases between. CDR3 length: 13 residues.

This clonotype was recorded many times. The genes are TRBV5-1 and TRBJ1-6; 8 bases agree with TRBD1. The V segment lost 4 bases and the J segment 11 bases; nucleotides outside the gene matches: 5. Germline V lookup: CDR1 SGHRS, CDR2 YFSETQ. The CDR3 has 13 residues. The DNA for the CDR3 is TGCGCCAGCAGCGCGGACAGGGTGGCACCCCTCCACTTT. Translated, it gives CASSADRVAPLHF.